This record covers a single T cell receptor beta chain. Its antigen is as yet unknown. This specimen comes from a study of shared clonotypes between healthy human individuals. Study results and caveats: In general, naive subsets displayed greater estimated richness than memory subsets did.

V lost 3 bases to trimming and J lost 1 base, with 13 bases between them. This CDR3 is built from 15 residues. In germline, CDR1 is SGHRS, CDR2 YFSETQ. Sequencing was performed with immunoSEQ multiplex PCR; in TCRdb, only in-frame clones are kept and a portion is missing. The sample consists of roughly 1,600,000 clones, 98% of them appearing once. Sequencing was carried out using naive CD4+ T cells sorted from blood. Subset given: CD45RA+ positively selected. This TCR was sampled from a man aged 25-45 years in good health. The chain recombines TRBV5-1 with TRBJ2-5, with D tentatively TRBD2 (6 bases). The CDR3 region is CASSWTRGPQETQYF. As DNA, the CDR3 is TGCGCCAGCAGCTGGACGCGGGGTCCCCAAGAGACCCAGTACTTC.